This T cell receptor beta chain was recovered during a study of cytomegalovirus exposure and HLA in healthy donors. Study as a whole: In an earlier analysis, almost 120 million unique TCR beta sequences were found from 150 million to 200 million T cells. Broader study findings: The study labeled 164 TCR beta chains cytomegalovirus-associated. In a later analysis, TCR association rates varied by HLA locus: DRB1 most, HLA-C fewest.

PCR primers comprised 60 Vbeta and 13 Jbeta primers. Measured with immunoSEQ multiplex PCR; TCRdb has only the in-frame clones, and not every one. The profile shows 110,000 to 150,000 clones, around four fifths of them singletons. This clone came up a few times. What it binds is not known. V dropped 2 bases and J dropped 4; count of bases not matched to a gene: 5. The CDR3 length is 15 residues. Looked up from germline, CDR1 is MDHEN and CDR2 is SYDVKM. This TCR derives from a woman aged 60-75 years in good health and CMV-seropositive. This chain connects TRBV28 to TRBJ2-1, with TRBD2 identical over 7 bases. Sample: PBMCs. Here the CDR3 reads CASSLGLGKYNEQFF. The CDR3 coding sequence is TGTGCCAGCAGTTTAGGACTAGGGAAGTACAATGAGCAGTTCTTC.